This TCR beta chain originates from a study of T cell responses to AZD1222 COVID-19 vaccine (dated by TCRdb to the early 2020s). Notes on the research overall: A total of roughly 240 trial participants underwent TCR sequencing, of whom 207 received two doses of AZD1222 and some 25 received two doses of the MenACWY control vaccine. Trial participants were enrolled into age subgroups of 18-55, 56-69 and 70-plus years, which contained about 150, 27 and 61 TCR-sequenced participants, respectively.

In regard to this clone: This receptor's antigen is unknown. No much larger clone is present one base from it, and per-base qualities are unavailable.

The investigation overall reported the following: CD4 TCRs associated with the vaccine covered the entire spike protein, and the dominant responses were in regions 160-218 and 743-854. Because no day 14 peak-response samples were available, the repertoires could be characterized only after the peak T cell response. The 56-69-year group was small, and its depth increase did not reach significance, likely because of low power. Only five or six AZD1222 recipients were SARS-CoV-2 seropositive at baseline, limiting conclusions about previously exposed vaccinees. After two AZD1222 doses, spike-specific TCR breadth and depth were significantly higher than at day 0 and than in MenACWY recipients. Reportedly, close to half of the unique spike-specific TCRs recognized epitopes lying outside the regions that are mutated in the B.1.351 and B.1.1.7 variants. Participants were mostly white British and included more females than males, and it was suggested by the authors that clonal diversity may have been underestimated.

The time point label here, explained by the study, means: about 28 days (+/-7) after the second vaccine dose. AZD1222 recipients with second doses at about 4 weeks or about 12 weeks were pooled, because spike-specific TCR depth and breadth did not differ between schedules. Vaccinee samples were obtained from the UK trials COV001 and COV002, which included a single-blind randomized controlled phase 2/3 trial of AZD1222 (ChAdOx1 nCoV-19) in healthy adults. For TCRbeta chain sequencing, PBMC samples were collected from trial participants at day 0 and at day 28 after the second dose. The CDR3 regions of human TCRbeta chains were subjected to immunosequencing. In the paper's pipeline: TCRs in the repertoires were matched against a reference library of SARS-CoV-2-specific TCRs that had been generated with the MIRA antigen-specificity platform. Breadth was defined as the fraction of unique TCRs that were SARS-CoV-2-associated. Depth was defined as the fraction of total T cells that were SARS-CoV-2-associated. Each spike-specific TCR was assigned to its reactive spike region and to a CD4 or CD8 class using the MIRA data. Log10-transformed breadth and depth values were compared by one-way ANOVA with Sidak's multiple comparisons tests. As stored in TCRdb, this immuneACCESS dataset retains in-frame rearrangements with V and J assigned. A fraction of the clones does not appear; measured against another copy, unresolved V genes explain less than half of the discrepancy, and the remainder lacks a known reason. Clone size and V and J calls were adopted from that table, with D and trimming inferred from the DNA. In all, the sample holds some 86,000 clones, and 88% of those were seen once. The ten largest make up about 7.1% of the sample.

This sequence originates from an adult who received the AZD1222 COVID-19 vaccine. The sample consisted of peripheral blood, taken 28 days after the second AZD1222 dose.

The DNA is as follows: TGTGCCAGCAGCTTCACTAAAGAGACCCAGTACTTC. The resulting protein is CASSFTKETQYF. The chain couples TRBV11-2 to TRBJ2-5; no confident D gene assignment can be made. The CDR3 covers 12 residues, taking in both the cysteine and the phenylalanine. The sequence is cut down to CDR3 DNA, 36 bases in frame from base 1. CDR1 and CDR2 (SGHAT, FQNNGV) derive from the germline V gene. Trimming removed 3 bases from V and 3 bases from J, leaving 5 bases between the germline ends.